This T cell receptor (beta chain) stems from a study of cytomegalovirus exposure and HLA in healthy donors. Whole-study findings and limits: More than 15,000 TCR beta sequences were associated with HLA alleles at 0.05 false discovery rate in a later analysis. Per a prior analysis, the majority of TCR beta V segments were productive roughly 87% or roughly 30% of the time.

A remark on this clone: Its antigen remains unknown.

PCR used 60 Vbeta primers and 13 Jbeta primers. Clones were sequenced by immunoSEQ multiplex PCR, and TCRdb holds only the in-frame ones, with some missing. The sample lists around 110,000 clones; under 85% were seen once. Germline-derived CDR1 and CDR2 are SGHDN and FVKESK. Trimming pared 5 bases from V and 0 bases from J, leaving 13 bases between. This CDR3 is built from 15 residues. The sequence was collected from a male donor in good health and CMV-seronegative. The chain combines TRBV14 with TRBJ1-2, with D possibly TRBD1 on 6 matching bases. Sequencing used PBMCs. CDR3 loop: CASSARTATNYGYTF. The CDR3, as DNA: TGTGCCAGCAGCGCCCGGACAGCGACTAACTATGGCTACACCTTC. Full variable domain (rest looked up from reference TRBV14 and TRBJ1-2): EAGVTQFPSHSVIEKGQTVTLRCDPISGHDNLYWYRRVMGKEIKFLLHFVKESKQDESGMPNNRFLAERTGGTYSTLKVQPAELEDSGVYFCASSARTATNYGYTFGSGTRLTVV.